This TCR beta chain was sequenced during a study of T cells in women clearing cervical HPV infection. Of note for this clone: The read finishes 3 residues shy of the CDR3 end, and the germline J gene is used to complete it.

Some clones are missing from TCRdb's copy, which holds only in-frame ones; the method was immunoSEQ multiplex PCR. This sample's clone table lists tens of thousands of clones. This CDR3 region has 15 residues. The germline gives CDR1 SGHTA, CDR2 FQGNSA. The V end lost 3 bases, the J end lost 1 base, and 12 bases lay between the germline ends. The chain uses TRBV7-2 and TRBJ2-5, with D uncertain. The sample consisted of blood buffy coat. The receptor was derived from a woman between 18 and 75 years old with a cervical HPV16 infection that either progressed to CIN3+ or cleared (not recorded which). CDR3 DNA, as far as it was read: TGTGCCAGCAGCTTTTTCGGTTCTACCCAAGAGACC. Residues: CASSFFGSTQET. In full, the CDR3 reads CASSFFGSTQETQYF. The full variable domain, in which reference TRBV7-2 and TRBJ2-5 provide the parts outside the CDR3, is GAGVSQSPSNKVTEKGKDVELRCDPISGHTALYWYRQSLGQGLEFLIYFQGNSAPDKSGLPSDRFSAERTGGSVSTLTIQRTQQEDSAVYLCASSFFGSTQETQYFGPGTRLLVL.